The 11 T cell receptor beta chains presented below share a single source sample, sequenced in a study of cytomegalovirus exposure and HLA in healthy donors. The PCR made use of 60 Vbeta and 13 Jbeta primers. Assay used: immunoSEQ multiplex PCR; TCRdb lists only in-frame clones, some missing. Found here are about 120,000 clones, approximately 87% of them singletons; the top ten hold around 18%. What was sequenced was PBMCs. The receptors were sampled from a man between 18 and 35 years old in good health and CMV-seropositive.

The V and J genes are TRBV7-9 and TRBJ2-3; possibly TRBD2 for D (5 bases). Germline values: CDR1 SEHNR, CDR2 FQNEAQ (reference sequence). This CDR3 comprises 15 residues. Trimming pared 1 base from V and 2 bases from J, leaving 10 bases between. CDR3 loop: CASSLDGRTTDTQYF. CDR3 coding DNA: TGTGCCAGCAGCTTAGATGGGAGAACCACAGATACGCAGTATTTT.

The chain combines TRBV2 with TRBJ2-1; TRBD2 matches 10 bases. The length of the CDR3 is 13 residues. Trimming cost V 7 bases and J 5 bases; bases outside gene matches: 2. Germline CDR1 is SNHLY and CDR2 is FYNNEI. In DNA, the CDR3 is TGTGCCAGCACCGGACTAGCGGACAATGAGCAGTTCTTC. It codes for CASTGLADNEQFF. The whole variable domain, remainder taken from reference TRBV2 and TRBJ2-1, is EPEVTQTPSHQVTQMGQEVILRCVPISNHLYFYWYRQILGQKVEFLVSFYNNEISEKSEIFDDQFSVERPDGSNFTLKIRSTKLEDSAMYFCASTGLADNEQFFGPGTRLTVL.

The chain joins TRBV30 to TRBJ2-7; a weak D match, TRBD1 (5 bases). This CDR3 spans 11 amino acids. The V and J ends lost 1 base and 5 bases respectively, with 6 bases between them. Germline-derived CDR1 and CDR2 are GTSNPN and SVGIG (reference sequence). For the CDR3, the DNA is TGTGCCTGGAGTGAAGGGGACGAGCAGTACTTC. Its translation is CAWSEGDEQYF.

This clone came up many times. V gene TRBV28 combines with J gene TRBJ2-6; TRBD1 matches at 9 bases. The V segment lost 2 bases and the J segment 0 bases; nucleotides outside the gene matches: 8. The CDR3 consists of 19 residues. Germline V lookup: CDR1 MDHEN, CDR2 SYDVKM. The CDR3 DNA reads as TGTGCCAGCAGTTTAACTGCCGGGACAGGGCTCTCTGGGGCCAACGTCCTGACTTTC. Encoded protein: CASSLTAGTGLSGANVLTF. The full variable domain, completed using reference TRBV28 and TRBJ2-6, is DVKVTQSSRYLVKRTGEKVFLECVQDMDHENMFWYRQDPGLGLRLIYFSYDVKMKEKGDIPEGYSVSREKKERFSLILESASTNQTSMYLCASSLTAGTGLSGANVLTFGAGSRLTVL.

The chain combines TRBV6-1 with TRBJ2-7, with 9 positions matching TRBD1. The CDR3 length is 16 residues. J gave up 2 bases and V 6 bases, and 11 bases lay outside the gene matches. From germline, CDR1 is MNHNS and CDR2 SASEGT. The CDR3 here is CASREQGALVTYEQYF. The CDR3 coding sequence is TGTGCCAGCAGGGAACAGGGGGCTCTTGTTACCTACGAGCAGTACTTC.

This clone showed up just once. The chain couples TRBV29-1 to TRBJ2-5; 11 nucleotides align to TRBD2. Germline V gives CDR1 SQVTM, CDR2 ANQGSEA. The trim removed 4 bases at V and 9 bases at J, leaving 10 bases unmatched. The CDR3 length is 14 residues. The CDR3 loop reads CSVVTSGGMVAQYF. Here the CDR3 DNA reads TGCAGCGTTGTAACTAGCGGGGGCATGGTGGCCCAGTACTTC. The full variable domain, rest sourced from reference TRBV29-1 and TRBJ2-5, is SAVISQKPSRDICQRGTSLTIQCQVDSQVTMMFWYRQQPGQSLTLIATANQGSEATYESGFVIDKFPISRPNLTFSTLTVSNMSPEDSSIYLCSVVTSGGMVAQYFGPGTRLLVL.

This clone was detected a few times. The CDR3 region has the DNA TGTGCCAGCAGCTTACAGGGTCGTGAAAAACTGTTTTTT. This encodes CASSLQGREKLFF. The chain employs TRBV7-9 and TRBJ1-4; perhaps TRBD1 as D (5 bases). CDR3 length equals 13 residues. Trimming removed 2 bases at V and 7 bases at J, with 8 bases between. The germline CDR1 and CDR2 sequences are SEHNR and FQNEAQ (reference sequence).

This chain connects TRBV29-1 to TRBJ2-7; TRBD1 might be the D (6 bases). Germline V CDR1 and CDR2: SQVTM, ANQGSEA. The CDR3 has 15 residues. The V and J ends lost 4 bases and 3 bases respectively, with 19 bases between them. CDR3 bases: TGCAGCGTTGCAGGCATTGCAGGGGTGGACTACGAGCAGTACTTC. It specifies CSVAGIAGVDYEQYF.

J is TRBJ2-3 and V is TRBV10-3, with TRBD1 matching 7 bases. V lost 7 bases, J lost 1 base, and 5 bases stayed unmatched. This CDR3 has 14 residues. Germline CDR1 reads ENHRY; CDR2 reads SYGVKD. The DNA for the CDR3 is TGTGCCATCATGGAAGGGGGCGGCACAGATACGCAGTATTTT. Translating gives CAIMEGGGTDTQYF.

V usage is TRBV9 and J usage is TRBJ1-2, with TRBD1 matching over 7 bases. Germline CDR1 is SGDLS and CDR2 is YYNGEE. Trimming at V came to 0 bases and at J to 5 bases, leaving 7 bases not matched to a gene. This CDR3 has 15 amino acids. The chain's CDR3 is CASSVGSLDRYGYTF. CDR3 nucleotide sequence: TGTGCCAGCAGCGTAGGTTCTTTGGACAGGTATGGCTACACCTTC.

The rearrangement links TRBV7-9 to TRBJ2-3, with D possibly being TRBD2 (5 bases). The germline CDR1 and CDR2 sequences are SEHNR and FQNEAQ (reference sequence). The CDR3 consists of 16 residues. V lost 0 bases and J lost 1, with 11 bases in between. CDR3 protein: CASSLAMSGGTDTQYF. Written as DNA, the CDR3 is TGTGCCAGCAGCTTAGCTATGAGCGGAGGCACAGATACGCAGTATTTT.